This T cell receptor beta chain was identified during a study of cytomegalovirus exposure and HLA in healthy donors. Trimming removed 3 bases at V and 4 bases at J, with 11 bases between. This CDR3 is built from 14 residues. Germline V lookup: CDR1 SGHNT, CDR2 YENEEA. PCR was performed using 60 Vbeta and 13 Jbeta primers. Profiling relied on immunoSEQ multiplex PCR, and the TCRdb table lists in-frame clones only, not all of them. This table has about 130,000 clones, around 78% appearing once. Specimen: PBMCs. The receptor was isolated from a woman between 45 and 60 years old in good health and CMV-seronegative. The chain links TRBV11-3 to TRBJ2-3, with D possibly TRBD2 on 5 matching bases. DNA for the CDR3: TGTGCCAGCAGCTTTTCTAGCATGCCAGATACGCAGTATTTT. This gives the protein CASSFSSMPDTQYF.